Shown below are 19 T cell receptor beta chains from a single sample sequenced in a study of cytomegalovirus exposure and HLA in healthy donors. PCR amplification relied on 60 Vbeta primers (plus 13 Jbeta primers). Produced via immunoSEQ multiplex PCR; TCRdb's table is partial and in-frame only. The sample records more than 95,000 clones, around 81% being singletons. The sample was PBMCs. These receptor sequences come from a woman aged 30 to 39 in good health and CMV-seronegative.

The genes are TRBV27 and TRBJ2-1; 7 positions agree with TRBD1. CDR1 and CDR2 (germline): MNHEY, SMNVEV (reference sequence). This CDR3 has 16 residues. V shed 5 bases and J 5 bases; nucleotides not matched to a gene: 12. CDR3 nucleotide sequence: TGTGCCAGCAGTCCAACCGCCGGGACAGTTAACAATGAGCAGTTCTTC. It is translated as CASSPTAGTVNNEQFF.

This rearrangement joins TRBV27 to TRBJ2-2; 11 bases are a match to TRBD1. Per germline, CDR1 MNHEY and CDR2 SMNVEV (reference sequence). V gave up 7 bases and J gave up 4 bases; unmatched junction bases: 8. The CDR3 has 16 amino acids. This CDR3 reads CASTVDRGLGTGELFF. The CDR3 DNA reads as TGTGCCAGCACCGTGGACAGGGGGCTTGGCACCGGGGAGCTGTTTTTT.

V and J are TRBV7-9 and TRBJ1-5; TRBD1 is a possible D gene (6 bases). There are 14 residues in the CDR3. Germline lookup yields CDR1 SEHNR and CDR2 FQNEAQ (reference sequence). The V and J ends lost 5 bases and 4 bases respectively, with 12 bases between them. The CDR3 is CASSQGNENQPQHF. As DNA, the CDR3 is TGTGCCAGCAGCCAGGGGAACGAAAATCAGCCCCAGCATTTT. The whole variable domain, remainder taken from reference TRBV7-9 and TRBJ1-5, is DTGVSQNPRHKITKRGQNVTFRCDPISEHNRLYWYRQTLGQGPEFLTYFQNEAQLEKSRLLSDRFSAERPKGSFSTLEIQRTEQGDSAMYLCASSQGNENQPQHFGDGTRLSIL.

This clone was seen a few times. The J gene is TRBJ1-3, the V gene TRBV10-3; TRBD1 agrees at 7 bases. The CDR3 is made up of 14 amino acids. J lost 2 bases, V lost 4 bases, and 2 bases had no gene match. The germline V gene has CDR1 ENHRY and CDR2 SYGVKD. The chain's CDR3 is CAISGTGPGNTIYF. The CDR3 DNA reads TGTGCCATCAGTGGGACAGGCCCTGGAAACACCATATATTTT.

The chain is built from TRBV9 and TRBJ2-3; 12 bases match TRBD2. The V gene's germline CDR1 is SGDLS and CDR2 YYNGEE. After removal of 3 bases from V and 4 bases from J, the junction contained 9 bases not matched to a gene. The CDR3 runs 17 residues. The CDR3 bases are TGTGCCAGCAGCGGAACATCACTAGCGGGAGGAGCAGATACGCAGTATTTT. It yields the protein CASSGTSLAGGADTQYF.

V usage is TRBV7-9 and J usage is TRBJ2-5, with D perhaps TRBD2 (5 bases). Germline lookup yields CDR1 SEHNR and CDR2 FQNEAQ (reference sequence). The CDR3 has 16 residues. V was pared by 5 bases and J by 0 bases, with 16 bases between. The CDR3 sequence: CASSPRGSANQETQYF. The CDR3 DNA reads TGTGCCAGCAGCCCCCGGGGTAGCGCTAACCAAGAGACCCAGTACTTC.

J is TRBJ2-3 and V is TRBV11-3; D remains ambiguous. The germline CDR1 and CDR2 sequences are SGHNT and YENEEA. The V and J ends lost 4 bases and 6 bases respectively, with 14 bases between them. CDR3 length: 14 residues. CDR3: CASSSPSSRDTQYF. As DNA, the CDR3 is TGTGCCAGCAGCTCACCCTCCTCTAGGGATACGCAGTATTTT.

The genes are TRBV11-1 and TRBJ1-6; D gene ambiguous. The CDR3 is 13 residues long. The V end was cut by 0 bases, the J end by 17 bases, with 14 bases between. Germline assignment: CDR1 SGHAT and CDR2 FQDESV (reference sequence). CDR3 region: CASSLAWASSIHF. The DNA of the CDR3 is TGTGCCAGCAGCTTAGCGTGGGCAAGCAGCATCCACTTT.

This chain uses TRBV27 with TRBJ1-5, with D maybe TRBD1 (5 bases). Germline V CDR1 and CDR2: MNHEY, SMNVEV (reference sequence). V was trimmed by 7 bases and J by 4 bases, leaving 11 bases between them. The CDR3 consists of 13 residues. CDR3 sequence reads: CASKGMGNQPQHF. The CDR3 DNA follows: TGTGCCAGCAAGGGGATGGGGAATCAGCCCCAGCATTTT.

This sequence joins TRBV18 and TRBJ2-1, with a possible D match to TRBD2 (6 bases). CDR1 is KGHSH, CDR2 LQKENI, per germline. V was trimmed by 0 bases and J by 9 bases, leaving 27 bases between them. This CDR3 region has 19 residues. DNA for the CDR3: TGTGCCAGCTCACCACCGGGTTTAACTCCGGGACTTCAAGGTGGTGAGCAGTTCTTC. Translated: CASSPPGLTPGLQGGEQFF.

CDR3 in amino acids: CASSFKDGGRETQYF. CDR3 sequence (DNA): TGTGCCAGCAGCTTTAAGGATGGGGGCCGGGAGACCCAGTACTTC. The genes are TRBV5-4 and TRBJ2-5, with D possibly matching TRBD1 (6 bases). Germline-derived CDR1 and CDR2 are SGHNT and YYREEE (reference sequence). The V end was cut by 2 bases, the J end by 5 bases, with 16 bases between. The CDR3 covers 15 residues.

The V call is TRBV27, the J call TRBJ1-1, with D hard to call. CDR1 is MNHEY, CDR2 SMNVEV, per germline (reference sequence). The CDR3 consists of 13 residues. Between the trimmed V and J ends, which lost 2 bases and 5 bases, there was a span of 9 bases. DNA of the CDR3: TGTGCCAGCAGTTTAGGAGGGTGGACTGAAGCTTTCTTT. This encodes CASSLGGWTEAFF.

The genes are TRBV10-3 and TRBJ2-1; 8 nucleotides line up with TRBD2. The germline gives CDR1 ENHRY, CDR2 SYGVKD. The V gene end was trimmed by 11 bases and the J gene end by 10 bases; junction bases not matched to a gene: 16. The CDR3 runs to 14 residues. The CDR3 region is CAVGLAGFLQEQFF. The CDR3 DNA sequence: TGTGCCGTAGGGCTAGCGGGTTTTCTTCAGGAGCAGTTCTTC.

This chain connects TRBV7-9 to TRBJ2-2; the match to TRBD2 covers 13 bases. The germline gives CDR1 SEHNR, CDR2 FQNEAQ (reference sequence). V lost 10 bases and J lost 1; bases outside the gene matches: 6. This CDR3 spans 16 amino acids. CDR3 amino acids: CATGLAGARNTGELFF. Written as DNA, the CDR3 is TGTGCCACTGGACTAGCGGGAGCCCGGAACACCGGGGAGCTGTTTTTT. Full variable domain (missing parts from reference TRBV7-9 and TRBJ2-2): DTGVSQNPRHKITKRGQNVTFRCDPISEHNRLYWYRQTLGQGPEFLTYFQNEAQLEKSRLLSDRFSAERPKGSFSTLEIQRTEQGDSAMYLCATGLAGARNTGELFFGEGSRLTVL.

The CDR3 loop reads CASSLFQGVGEKLFF. CDR3 in DNA: TGTGCCAGCAGTTTATTTCAGGGGGTGGGGGAAAAACTGTTTTTT. The gene calls are TRBV28 and TRBJ1-4, with 7 bases fitting TRBD1. With 1 base clipped from V and 8 bases from J, the junction kept 7 bases outside the gene matches. Per the germline V gene, CDR1 is MDHEN and CDR2 is SYDVKM. CDR3 size: 15 residues. Supplemented by reference TRBV28 and TRBJ1-4, the full variable domain reads DVKVTQSSRYLVKRTGEKVFLECVQDMDHENMFWYRQDPGLGLRLIYFSYDVKMKEKGDIPEGYSVSREKKERFSLILESASTNQTSMYLCASSLFQGVGEKLFFGSGTQLSVL.

The rearrangement uses TRBV28 and TRBJ1-2, with 12 bases aligning to TRBD1. Germline V CDR1 and CDR2: MDHEN, SYDVKM. V shed 7 bases, J shed 5 bases, and the junction held 5 bases outside the gene matches. The CDR3 length is 14 residues. CDR3: CASTPGQGAYGYTF. In DNA form, the CDR3 reads TGTGCCAGCACCCCGGGACAGGGGGCTTATGGCTACACCTTC.

The gene calls are TRBV7-6 and TRBJ2-5; 8 bases fit TRBD1. Germline CDR1 and CDR2: SGHVS and FNYEAQ. This CDR3 comprises 16 residues. The V gene end was trimmed by 5 bases and the J gene end by 0 bases; junction bases not matched to a gene: 8. Here the CDR3 DNA reads TGTGCCAGCAGCAGCCTCGGGACAGGTAACCAAGAGACCCAGTACTTC. Amino acids: CASSSLGTGNQETQYF.

Concerning this clone: A far larger clone is only one base removed, so a read error is likely. Distinct nucleotide sequences in the sample also encode this CDR3. This chain links TRBV6-4 with TRBJ2-1; 11 bases map to TRBD2. In germline, CDR1 is MRHNA, CDR2 SNTAGT. The CDR3 is 15 residues long. V trimming: 3 bases; J trimming: 6 bases; junction bases outside the gene matches: 4. The CDR3 sequence is CASSDSTSGSNEQFF. As DNA, the CDR3 is TGTGCCAGCAGTGATTCTACTAGCGGGAGCAATGAGCAGTTCTTC.

The J gene is TRBJ2-3, the V gene TRBV5-6; 9 nucleotides match TRBD2. The CDR3 extends over 16 amino acids. V was pared by 0 bases and J by 2 bases, with 4 bases of the junction left unmatched. The V gene's germline CDR1 is SGHDT and CDR2 YYEEEE. CDR3 sequence: CASSLGLAEPTDTQYF. The CDR3 DNA reads TGTGCCAGCAGCTTGGGACTAGCGGAACCCACAGATACGCAGTATTTT.